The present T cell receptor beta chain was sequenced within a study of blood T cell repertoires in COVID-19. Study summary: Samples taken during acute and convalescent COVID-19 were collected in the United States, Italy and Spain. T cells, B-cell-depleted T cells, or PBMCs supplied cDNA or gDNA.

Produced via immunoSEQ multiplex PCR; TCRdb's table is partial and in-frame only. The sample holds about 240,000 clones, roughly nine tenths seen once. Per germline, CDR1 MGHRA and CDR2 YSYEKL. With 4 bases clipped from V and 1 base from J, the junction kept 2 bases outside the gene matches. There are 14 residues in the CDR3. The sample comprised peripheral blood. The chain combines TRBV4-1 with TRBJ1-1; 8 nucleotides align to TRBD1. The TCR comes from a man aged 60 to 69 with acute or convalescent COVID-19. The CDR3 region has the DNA TGCGCCAGCAGCCGTGGACAGGGGAACACTGAAGCTTTCTTT. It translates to CASSRGQGNTEAFF.